This entry concerns a single TCR beta chain. Its antigen is not identified. Naivety among CD8 cells was defined by CD45RO negativity and positive CCR7 selection, thereby excluding terminally differentiated effector memory CD45RA+ cells. Germline lookup yields CDR1 MGHRA and CDR2 YSYEKL. The ends lost 3 bases at V and 7 bases at J; junction bases unmatched: 7. The length of the CDR3 is 14 residues. Several immunoSEQ 96-well plates shared each subset's DNA, each plate a replicate. Produced via immunoSEQ multiplex PCR; TCRdb's table is partial and in-frame only. The data hold more than 2 million clones, with over 85% observed a single time. This sample is part of a study of shared clonotypes between healthy human individuals. Study at large: Donor composition was a couple of women and a few men, aged 18 to 49. Findings of the study overall: Large sequencing depth failed to make sorted-subset sequencing complete, rarefaction showed. Represented diversity, genetic and exposure-history alike, was limited by few donors.

The receptor's source is a young man in good health. Material for sequencing was naive CD8+ T cells sorted from blood. The rearrangement joins TRBV4-1 to TRBJ1-1; 8 positions match TRBD1. CDR3 region: CASSHVGQGGEAFF. CDR3 bases: TGCGCCAGCAGCCACGTCGGACAGGGCGGTGAAGCTTTCTTT.